This TCR beta chain comes out of a study of CD8+ T cells in alopecia areata. Study outcomes and limitations: It was lesional scalp, especially alopecia totalis/universalis, that showed higher clonality than normal scalp. Scalp samples also yield sequences of resident alphabeta T cells from normal skin. Compared with mice, patients displayed less clear TCR sharing, possibly for HLA-related reasons.

Germline V gene sequence: CDR1 MNHEY, CDR2 SMNVEV (reference sequence). CDR3 length: 17 amino acids. V was pared by 7 bases and J by 5 bases, with 24 bases between. The sorting of PBMCs gave CD4+ and CD8+ T cells. Comment on this clone: Its target is not known.

Sequencing relied on a cDNA template that was reverse transcribed from extracted RNA. The assay was immunoSEQ multiplex PCR, and TCRdb's table has in-frame clones only and misses some. Of about 150,000 clones listed, about 54% are singletons. The chain links TRBV27 to TRBJ2-1; D may correspond to TRBD1 or TRBD2 (5 bases each). The sample comprised CD4+ T cells sorted from blood. This TCR was sampled from a human donor in good health. The CDR3 region has the DNA TGTGCCAGCACCAGAGGGTTGGGCCAGGGTTGGGACAATGAGCAGTTCTTC. Translating gives CASTRGLGQGWDNEQFF.